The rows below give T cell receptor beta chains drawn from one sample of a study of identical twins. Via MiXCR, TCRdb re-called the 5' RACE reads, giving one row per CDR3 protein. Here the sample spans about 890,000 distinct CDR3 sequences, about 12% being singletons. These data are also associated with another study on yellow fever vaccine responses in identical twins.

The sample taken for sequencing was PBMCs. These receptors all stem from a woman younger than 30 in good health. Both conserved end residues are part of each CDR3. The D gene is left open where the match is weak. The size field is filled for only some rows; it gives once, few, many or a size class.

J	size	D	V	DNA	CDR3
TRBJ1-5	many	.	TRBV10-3	TGTGCCATCAGGCCGGGGGGAACCAATCAGCCCCAGCATTTT	CAIRPGGTNQPQHF
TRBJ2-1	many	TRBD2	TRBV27	TGTGCCAGCAGGCAAGCGGGAGGGGGGACTTACAATGAGCAGTTCTTC	CASRQAGGGTYNEQFF
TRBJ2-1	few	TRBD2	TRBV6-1	TGTGCCAGCAGGACTAGCGGGAGACGGGTTTCCTACAATGAGCAGTTCTTC	CASRTSGRRVSYNEQFF
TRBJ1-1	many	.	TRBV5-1	TGCGCCAGCAGCTTGGGGGGACACCGGAACACTGAAGCTTTCTTT	CASSLGGHRNTEAFF
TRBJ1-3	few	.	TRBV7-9	TGTGCCAGCAGCTTTCTCGGGGCAGCAACCATATATTTT	CASSFLGAATIYF
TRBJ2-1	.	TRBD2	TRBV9	TGTGCCAGCAGCGTAGATGGACTAGCGGGAGGGCCTTACAATGAGCAGTTCTTC	CASSVDGLAGGPYNEQFF
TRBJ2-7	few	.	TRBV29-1	TGCAGCGTTGAGGTAGTTACCTACGAGCAGTACTTC	CSVEVVTYEQYF
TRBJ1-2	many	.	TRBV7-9	TGTGCCAGCAGCTCATCCCGCCGGGCATCCTATGGCTACACCTTC	CASSSSRRASYGYTF
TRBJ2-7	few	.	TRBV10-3	TGTGCCATCAGTGGGACCAAGGGGGAGGGATCCTACGAGCAGTACTTC	CAISGTKGEGSYEQYF
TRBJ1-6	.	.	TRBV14	TGTGCCAGCAGCCGGGGATTCGGGGTCTCACCCCTCCACTTT	CASSRGFGVSPLHF
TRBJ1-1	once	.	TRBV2	TGTGCCAGCAGCCTCCGGACAGTCAGCATGAACACTGAAGCTTTCTTT	CASSLRTVSMNTEAFF
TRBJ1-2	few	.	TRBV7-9	TGTGCCAGCAGCTTAGCGGTTCAGGGGCCATCTCTCACCTTC	CASSLAVQGPSLTF
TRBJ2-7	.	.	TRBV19	TGTGCCAGTAGTATTAGGCCCCAGGGCAACGAGCAGTACTTC	CASSIRPQGNEQYF
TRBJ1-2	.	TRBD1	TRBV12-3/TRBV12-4	TGTGCCAGCAAACCGGGACAGGGCGTCTATGGCTACACCTTC	CASKPGQGVYGYTF
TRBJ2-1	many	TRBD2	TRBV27	TGTGCCAGCAGTCAACCTTGGGGTAGCGGGGGACCGTCTGAGCAGTTCTTC	CASSQPWGSGGPSEQFF
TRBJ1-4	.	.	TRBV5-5	TGTGCCAGCAGCTTGGGAGGGTCCGGGAGTGAAAAACTGTTTTTT	CASSLGGSGSEKLFF
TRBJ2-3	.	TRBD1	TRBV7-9	TGTGCCAGCAGCACCGGACAGGGGGCGTTAGATACGCAGTATTTT	CASSTGQGALDTQYF
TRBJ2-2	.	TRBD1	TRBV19	TGTGCCAGTGGAAGAGACAGGGGGCTAAACACCGGGGAGCTGTTTTTT	CASGRDRGLNTGELFF
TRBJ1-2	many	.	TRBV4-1	TGCGCCAGCAGCCAGGGGGGTTTTGGCTACACCTTC	CASSQGGFGYTF
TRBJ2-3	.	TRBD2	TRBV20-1	TGCAGTGCTAGAGATCAGACTAGCGGGACCACAGATACGCAGTATTTT	CSARDQTSGTTDTQYF
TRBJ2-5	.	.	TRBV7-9	TGTGCCAGCACCTGGGGGGGACACGGGGAGACCCAGTACTTC	CASTWGGHGETQYF
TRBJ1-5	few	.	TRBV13	TGTGCCAGCAGCTTAGGCGGGCAGAATCAGCCCCAGCATTTT	CASSLGGQNQPQHF
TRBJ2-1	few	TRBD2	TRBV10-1	TGCGCCAGCGGAGGAGCGGGGGGCCTGACGCGCGATGAGCAGTTCTTC	CASGGAGGLTRDEQFF
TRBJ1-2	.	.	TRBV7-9	TGTGCCAGCAGCAAAAGGGCGTCAGGACGGGGAGGCTATGGCTACACCTTC	CASSKRASGRGGYGYTF
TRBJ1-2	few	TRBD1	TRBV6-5	TGTGCCAGCAGTTACTCGGGGACAGGGGGTGGCTACACCTTC	CASSYSGTGGGYTF
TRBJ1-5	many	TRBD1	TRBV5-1	TGCGCCAGCAGCTTGGGGGGACAGGTGAATCAGCCCCAGCATTTT	CASSLGGQVNQPQHF
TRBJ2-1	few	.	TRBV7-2	TGTGCCAGCAGCTCTCGGGGGACCCTACATCAGGTCTTC	CASSSRGTLHQVF
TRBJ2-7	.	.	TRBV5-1	TGCGCCAGCAGCTTGCGAGACTCTCACTACGAGCAGTACTTC	CASSLRDSHYEQYF
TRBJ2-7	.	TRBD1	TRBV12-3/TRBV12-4	TGTGCCAGCAGCCCCGGACAGGGGGCATTTTACGAGCAGTACTTC	CASSPGQGAFYEQYF
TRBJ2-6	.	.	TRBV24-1	TGTGCCACCAGCCCCTCACAGGGTGCGGGGGCCAACGTCCTGACTTTC	CATSPSQGAGANVLTF
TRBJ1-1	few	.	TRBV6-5	TGTGCCAGCAGTTACTCCCTTACAGGGAGCGGCGCTTTCTTT	CASSYSLTGSGAFF
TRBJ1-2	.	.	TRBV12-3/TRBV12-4	TGTGCCAGCAGTCAGACAGCCAACTATGGCTACACCTTC	CASSQTANYGYTF
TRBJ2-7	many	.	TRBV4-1	TGCGCCAGCAGCCAATCTGCAGGGAGCTCCTACGAGCAGTACTTC	CASSQSAGSSYEQYF
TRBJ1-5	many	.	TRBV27	TGTGCCAGCAGTCCCCAGGGCAGGGTAAATCAGCCCCAGCATTTT	CASSPQGRVNQPQHF
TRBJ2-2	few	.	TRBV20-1	TGCAGTGCTACCCCGGAGAGTGGACTAAGGTCTGGGGAGCTGTTTTTT	CSATPESGLRSGELFF
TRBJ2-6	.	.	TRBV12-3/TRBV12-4	TGTGCCAGCAAGGCCCAGGGTTCCTCTGGGGCCAACGTCCTGACTTTC	CASKAQGSSGANVLTF
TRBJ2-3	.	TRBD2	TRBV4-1	TGCGCCAGCAGCCAAAGTCAGGGACTAGCGGGAGCAATAGATACGCAGTATTTT	CASSQSQGLAGAIDTQYF
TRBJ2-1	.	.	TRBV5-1	TGCGCCAGCAGCGTGGCTCCTAGCACCTCCTCCTACAATGAGCAGTTCTTC	CASSVAPSTSSYNEQFF
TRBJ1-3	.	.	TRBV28	TGTGCCAGCAGTTTACCGGAGATCTCTGGAAACACCATATATTTT	CASSLPEISGNTIYF
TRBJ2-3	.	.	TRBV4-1	TGCGCCAGCAGCCGAGTCCGTACTCCTTATGGGGCAGATACGCAGTATTTT	CASSRVRTPYGADTQYF
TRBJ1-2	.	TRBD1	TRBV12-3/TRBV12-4	TGTGCCAGCACTTACCGACAGGGGGCTTCGAACTATGGCTACACCTTC	CASTYRQGASNYGYTF
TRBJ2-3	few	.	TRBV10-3	TGTGCCATCAGTGACAAAAGGACAGATACGCAGTATTTT	CAISDKRTDTQYF
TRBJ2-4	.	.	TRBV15	TGTGCCACCAGCAGCATTCGGGGTTCGAACATTCAGTACTTC	CATSSIRGSNIQYF
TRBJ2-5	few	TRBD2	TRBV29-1	TGCAGCGTTGAAGATCTGCGGGGGGGCCAAGAGACCCAGTACTTC	CSVEDLRGGQETQYF
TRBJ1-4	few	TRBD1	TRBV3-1	TGTGCCAGCAGCCAAGATCTGGGGACAGGGGTCTTCGGAGGTGAAAAACTGTTTTTT	CASSQDLGTGVFGGEKLFF
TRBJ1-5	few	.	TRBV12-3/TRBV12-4	TGTGCCAGCGACTCGACAGGCGTCTCCAATCAGCCCCAGCATTTT	CASDSTGVSNQPQHF
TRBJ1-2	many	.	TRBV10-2	TGCGCCAGCAGTGACAGGGCGGTGCTTTATGGCTACACCTTC	CASSDRAVLYGYTF
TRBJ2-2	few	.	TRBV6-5	TGTGCCAGCAGTTACTCGTTTGGCACCCTGGTCGGGGAGCTGTTTTTT	CASSYSFGTLVGELFF
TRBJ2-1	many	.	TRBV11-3	TGTGCCAGCAGCTTCGGCGTCCACAATGAGCAGTTCTTC	CASSFGVHNEQFF
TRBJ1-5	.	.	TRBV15	TGTGCCACCAGCTCCAACCGGGGGGGGAATCAGCCCCAGCATTTT	CATSSNRGGNQPQHF
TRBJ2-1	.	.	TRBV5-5	TGTGCCAGCAGAGTTTGGGGGCGCTACAATGAGCAGTTCTTC	CASRVWGRYNEQFF
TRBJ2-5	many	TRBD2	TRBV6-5	TGTGCCAGCAGTTCAGGGACTAGCGGGGTTTACTTC	CASSSGTSGVYF
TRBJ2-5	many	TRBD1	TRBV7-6	TGTGCCAGCAGCTACACAGGGGGCCAAGAGACCCAGTACTTC	CASSYTGGQETQYF
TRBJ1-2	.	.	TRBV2	TGTGCCAGCAGCCGCTCCGGCCAATATGGCTACACCTTC	CASSRSGQYGYTF
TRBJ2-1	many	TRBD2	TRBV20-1	TGCAGTGCTAGAGACGGGGAGGGCCGCGGTGAGCAGTTCTTC	CSARDGEGRGEQFF
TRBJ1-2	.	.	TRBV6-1	TGTGCCAGCAGCTCCGGGACTATGTATGGCTACACCTTC	CASSSGTMYGYTF
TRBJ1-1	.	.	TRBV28	TGTGCCAGCAGTTCGGACGGGGTTCTCAACACTGAAGCTTTCTTT	CASSSDGVLNTEAFF